This T cell receptor beta chain was captured by sequencing in a study of vaccination and CD4 T cells after COVID-19 (dated by TCRdb to 2021 to 2024). Concerning the study at large: Every convalescent patient had a positive nasal swab PCR test for SARS-CoV-2, with mild disease in about 9 patients and severe disease in one. The convalescent cohort included six males and four females, with two Hispanic individuals, seven Caucasians, two Asians and one multiracial person. Participants received two doses of either the Pfizer-BioNTech BNT162b2 vaccine (n=8) or the Moderna mRNA-1273 vaccine (n=2). Post-COVID blood samples were collected from convalescent patients a median of approximately 100 days after diagnosis, with a range of roughly 30 to 161 days. Post-vaccine blood samples were obtained a median of about 72 days after the second vaccine dose, with a range of roughly 14 to 241 days. The cultures were stimulated with overlapping spike peptide pools from SARS-CoV-2 and from the common cold coronaviruses HCoV-NL63, HCoV-OC43 and HCoV-229E. Control cultures received a CEFX viral epitope pool as the positive control, an HIV-1 Nef peptide pool as the negative control, or no peptide. In about 11 COVID-19 convalescent patients and a few infection-naive healthy vaccine recipients, the spike-specific CD4+ TCR repertoire before mRNA vaccination was compared with the repertoire after mRNA vaccination.

What the study reported, not specific to this receptor: Of the vaccine-specific clones found in convalescent patients, nearly all (304 of 307) were mono-reactive for SARS-CoV-2 spike instead of being cross-reactive with common cold coronaviruses. Although the median number of SARS-CoV-2-reactive clonotypes went up from 20 to 25 after infection to approximately 40 after vaccination, the increase was not significant. In convalescent patients, a median about 90% of post-vaccine SARS-CoV-2-reactive clones were detected only after vaccination, and vaccine-specific priming was suggested by this finding. Only a relatively small number of convalescent patients were included in the study, and early timepoints following natural infection were not analyzed.

The library was produced with PCR. At the Johns Hopkins FTIC core, DNA from the cultured CD4+ T cells underwent TCR sequencing with the Oncomine TCR Beta short-read assay. The QIAamp micro DNA kit was used to extract genomic DNA from the cultured CD4+ T cells. Oncomine TCR Beta libraries from cultured CD4+ T cells were pooled with unique dual indexes and sequenced on an Illumina iSeq 100. Per the original workflow: Non-productive sequences were removed, and CDR3s that did not start with C, did not end with F or W, or were shorter than 7 amino acids were discarded. Antigen-specific clonotypes were identified using the MANAFEST web application through comparison of peptide-stimulated wells with reference and other culture wells. To be called positive, a clone needed an FDR below 0.05, an odds ratio above 5, and a productive frequency above 0.1% in at least two of three replicate wells. Cross-reactive clonotypes were defined as significantly expanded in both SARS-CoV-2 spike wells and at least one common cold coronavirus spike condition. Using R version 3.6.1, CDR3 homology was evaluated through Levenshtein distances (stringdist) along with unrooted phylogenetic trees (ape). TCRdb cleaned the public reads at Q25 with fastp, built clones with MiXCR and kept in-frame beta chains. Every CDR3 protein is listed once, alongside the most common genes and DNA of its rows. TCRdb, not the authors, supplied the V and J calls. The sample yields about 19,000 distinct CDR3 sequences; 45% to 50% were counted once. The top ten hold 4% of the sample.

Trimmed from V: 1 base; trimmed from J: 6 bases; junction bases lacking a gene match: 0. CDR1 and CDR2, per the germline V gene (reference sequence), are LNHDA and SQIVND. From its cysteine to its phenylalanine, the CDR3 spans 15 amino acids. Of the read, only the CDR3 DNA is kept; its 45 bases are in frame from base 1. The treatment or condition label of this sample denotes: roughly 10-day PBMC culture with coronavirus spike peptide pools or control peptides (ViraFEST assay). The ViraFEST assay was used in the study, in which antigen-specific T cells were expanded with peptide pools and expanded clonotypes were subsequently identified by TCR sequencing. The positive SARS-CoV-2 PCR tests of the convalescent patients were dated from March to December 2020, before the Alpha, Beta and Delta variants emerged in the United States. PBMCs were cultured at around 2 million per well in IMDM supplemented with around 5% human AB serum and 10 IU/ml IL-2, with around 10 ug/ml peptide pools added. Half of the culture medium was replaced with fresh IL-2-containing medium on days 3 and 7. CD4+ T cells were isolated after approximately eleven days of culture through negative selection using the EasySep CD4+ T cell isolation kit. PBMCs were separated from whole blood using Ficoll-Paque Plus gradient centrifugation and then either used fresh or cryopreserved at -140C. Culture conditions were generally each tested in triplicate wells.

Note on this clonotype: Its antigen is currently not known. No base-level quality is on record; no much larger clone is a single base apart.

The chain uses TRBV19 and TRBJ2-1; 13 central bases correspond to TRBD2. Sample: CD4+ T cells from blood, cultured in vitro. This clonotype was sampled from a human donor who had recovered from COVID-19. The CDR3 sequence is CASSIGTSGSNEQFF. The bases are TGTGCCAGTAGTATAGGGACTAGCGGGAGCAATGAGCAGTTCTTC.